A selection of T cell receptor beta chains follows, all from one sample in a study of cytomegalovirus exposure and HLA in healthy donors. TCRdb's copy holds only in-frame clones and misses some; the assay was immunoSEQ multiplex PCR. The sample contains some 150,000 clones, 70% to 90% of which appear only once. The sequenced sample was PBMCs. These receptors were taken from a woman in her 30s in good health and CMV-seropositive. CDR3s include the opening cysteine and the closing phenylalanine or tryptophan. The D gene is left open where the match is weak. The size of a clone is reported for some rows only, either as once, few or many, or as a class for expanded clones.

TRBD1 TRBJ2-2 TRBV11-2 - CASSSPTGGNTGELFF TGTGCCAGCAGCTCTCCGACAGGGGGGAACACCGGGGAGCTGTTTTTT
- TRBJ2-7 TRBV5-4 - CASSPIGGTSYEQYF TGTGCCAGCAGCCCAATCGGGGGAACATCCTACGAGCAGTACTTC
TRBD1 TRBJ1-4 TRBV19 - CASSTQGASAEKLFF TGTGCCAGTAGTACCCAGGGGGCAAGCGCTGAAAAACTGTTTTTT
- TRBJ1-4 TRBV4-2 once CASSPAAGATNEKLFF TGTGCCAGCAGCCCAGCAGCGGGGGCCACTAATGAAAAACTGTTTTTT
TRBD1 TRBJ1-4 TRBV9 - CASSVKPGQPRLFF TGTGCCAGCAGCGTTAAACCGGGACAGCCTAGACTGTTTTTT
TRBD1 TRBJ2-7 TRBV5-1 - CTSSLGQPRAEQYF TGCACCAGCAGCTTGGGACAGCCACGAGCCGAGCAGTACTTC
- TRBJ2-2 TRBV6-5 - CASNVKRNTGELFF TGTGCCAGCAACGTCAAGAGGAACACCGGGGAGCTGTTTTTT
- TRBJ2-2 TRBV5-4 - CASSPRAGTGELFF TGTGCCAGCAGCCCAAGGGCGGGCACCGGGGAGCTGTTTTTT
TRBD1 TRBJ2-1 TRBV2 - CASSRQGYEQFF TGTGCCAGCAGTAGACAGGGGTATGAGCAGTTCTTC
TRBD1 TRBJ2-1 TRBV28 - CASSLGYRGYEQFF TGTGCCAGCAGTTTAGGGTACAGGGGCTATGAGCAGTTCTTC
- TRBJ1-1 TRBV20-1 few CSAGGGTEAFF TGCAGTGCTGGAGGCGGCACTGAAGCTTTCTTT
- TRBJ1-5 TRBV10-2 - CASSDLRVENQPQHF TGCGCCAGCAGTGACCTGAGGGTCGAGAATCAGCCCCAGCATTTT
TRBD2 TRBJ2-5 TRBV7-9 - CASSIRAGGQETQYF TGTGCCAGCAGCATACGAGCGGGAGGGCAAGAGACCCAGTACTTC
TRBD1 TRBJ2-7 TRBV9 once CASSAGQGGGYEQYF TGTGCCAGCAGCGCCGGACAGGGCGGCGGCTACGAGCAGTACTTC
- TRBJ2-1 TRBV5-6 - CASSLIVRNGGFGEQFF TGTGCCAGCAGCCTAATTGTTAGAAACGGGGGTTTCGGTGAGCAGTTCTTC
- TRBJ2-1 TRBV6-1 - CASSAGMGYPSYNEQFF TGTGCCAGCAGTGCCGGGATGGGGTATCCCTCCTACAATGAGCAGTTCTTC
- TRBJ1-6 TRBV6-1 few CASSEGGRRNSPLHF TGTGCCAGCAGTGAAGGGGGGCGTAGAAATTCACCCCTCCACTTT
- TRBJ2-2 TRBV2 - CASSERAGTGELFF TGTGCCAGCAGTGAGAGGGCGGGCACCGGGGAGCTGTTTTTT
TRBD2 TRBJ2-1 TRBV2 - CASTLAGGSYNEQFF TGTGCCAGCACCTTAGCGGGGGGGTCCTACAATGAGCAGTTCTTC
- TRBJ2-5 TRBV5-1 - CASSPTGMQETQYF TGCGCCAGCAGCCCAACAGGGATGCAAGAGACCCAGTACTTC
- TRBJ1-2 TRBV7-2 few CASSLAGQYNYGYTF TGTGCCAGCAGCTTAGCGGGACAATATAACTATGGCTACACCTTC
TRBD2 TRBJ2-7 TRBV11-2 once CASSQERGPYEQYF TGTGCCAGCAGCCAGGAGCGGGGTCCCTACGAGCAGTACTTC
- TRBJ2-5 TRBV10-3 - CAISQSGETQYF TGTGCCATCAGTCAATCCGGGGAGACCCAGTACTTC
- TRBJ1-1 TRBV7-8 - CASSLDIRMNTEAFF TGTGCCAGCAGCTTGGACATACGAATGAACACTGAAGCTTTCTTT
- TRBJ2-1 TRBV4-1 - CASSQEGAGGQFF TGCGCCAGCAGCCAAGAAGGGGCCGGGGGGCAGTTCTTC
TRBD2 TRBJ2-5 TRBV7-2 - CASSLGPGLAGPQETQYF TGTGCCAGCAGCTTAGGTCCGGGACTAGCGGGACCTCAAGAGACCCAGTACTTC
- TRBJ1-1 TRBV18 - CASSPPDRGNTEAFF TGTGCCAGCTCACCACCGGATAGGGGGAACACTGAAGCTTTCTTT
- TRBJ1-5 TRBV19 once CASSLISASNQPQHF TGTGCCAGTAGTTTAATCAGTGCTAGCAATCAGCCCCAGCATTTT
- TRBJ1-2 TRBV5-1 many CASSLVGGNVRDGYTF TGCGCCAGCAGCTTGGTAGGCGGGAACGTGAGAGATGGCTACACCTTC
- TRBJ1-5 TRBV18 - CASSPQTSTGSNQPQHF TGTGCCAGCTCACCACAAACCTCGACAGGTAGCAATCAGCCCCAGCATTTT
- TRBJ1-2 TRBV6-5 - CASSHDAANYGYTF TGTGCCAGCAGCCACGACGCGGCTAACTATGGCTACACCTTC
- TRBJ2-7 TRBV28 - CASRTGHLGEQYF TGTGCCAGCAGAACGGGACACCTGGGCGAGCAGTACTTC
- TRBJ2-1 TRBV7-3 few CASSRGTSNEQFF TGTGCCAGCAGTCGGGGGACGTCGAATGAGCAGTTCTTC
TRBD1 TRBJ1-3 TRBV5-1 - CASSFGTGGSGNTIYF TGCGCCAGCAGCTTTGGGACAGGGGGATCTGGAAACACCATATATTTT
- TRBJ1-1 TRBV6-1 - CASSEWRTNTEAFF TGTGCCAGCAGTGAATGGAGGACGAACACTGAAGCTTTCTTT
TRBD1 TRBJ1-1 TRBV5-1 - CASSPAGTGARGEAFF TGCGCCAGCAGCCCCGCGGGGACAGGCGCAAGAGGTGAAGCTTTCTTT
TRBD1 TRBJ2-3 TRBV6-1 - CASSSDRGGTDTQYF TGTGCCAGCAGTAGCGACAGGGGAGGCACAGATACGCAGTATTTT
TRBD1 TRBJ1-4 TRBV19 - CASRPLGGQGMFF TGTGCCAGTAGACCCCTCGGCGGACAGGGGATGTTTTTT